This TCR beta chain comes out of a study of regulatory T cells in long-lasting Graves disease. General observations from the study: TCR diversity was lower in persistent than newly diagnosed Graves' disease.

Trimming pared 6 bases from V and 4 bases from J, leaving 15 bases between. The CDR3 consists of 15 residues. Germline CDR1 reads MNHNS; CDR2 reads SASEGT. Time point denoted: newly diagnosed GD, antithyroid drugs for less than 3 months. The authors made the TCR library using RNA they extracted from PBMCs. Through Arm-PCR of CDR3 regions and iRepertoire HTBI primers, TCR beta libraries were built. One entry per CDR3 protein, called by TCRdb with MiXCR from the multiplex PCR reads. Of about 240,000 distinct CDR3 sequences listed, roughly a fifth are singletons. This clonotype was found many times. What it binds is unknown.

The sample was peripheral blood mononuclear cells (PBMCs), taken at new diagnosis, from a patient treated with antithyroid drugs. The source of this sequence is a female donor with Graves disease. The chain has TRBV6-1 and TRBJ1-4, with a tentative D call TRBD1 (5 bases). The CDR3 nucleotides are TGTGCCAGCAGCCCAATTAGGGACCTTAATGAAAAACTGTTTTTT. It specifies CASSPIRDLNEKLFF.